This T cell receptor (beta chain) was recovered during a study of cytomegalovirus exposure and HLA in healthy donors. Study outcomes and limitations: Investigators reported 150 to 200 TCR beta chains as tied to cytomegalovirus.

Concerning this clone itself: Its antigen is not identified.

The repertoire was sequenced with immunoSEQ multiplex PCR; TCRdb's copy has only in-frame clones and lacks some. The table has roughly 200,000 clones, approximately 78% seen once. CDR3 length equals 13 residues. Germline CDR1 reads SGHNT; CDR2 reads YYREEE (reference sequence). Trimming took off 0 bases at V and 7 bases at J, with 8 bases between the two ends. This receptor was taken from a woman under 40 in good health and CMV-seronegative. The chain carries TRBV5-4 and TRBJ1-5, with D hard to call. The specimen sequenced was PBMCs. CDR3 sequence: CASSLALGQPQHF. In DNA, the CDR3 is TGTGCCAGCAGCTTGGCTTTGGGCCAGCCCCAGCATTTT. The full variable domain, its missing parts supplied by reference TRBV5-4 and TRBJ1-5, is ETGVTQSPTHLIKTRGQQVTLRCSSQSGHNTVSWYQQALGQGPQFIFQYYREEENGRGNFPPRFSGLQFPNYSSELNVNALELDDSALYLCASSLALGQPQHFGDGTRLSIL.